A single T cell receptor (beta chain) is shown here with its context. Its recognized antigen is unknown. No base quality values were provided; no much bigger clone lies one nucleotide off. This sample was included in a study of blood T cell repertoires in COVID-19 (TCRdb year 2020). At the level of the whole study: Samples covering the acute and convalescent phases of COVID-19 were provided by collaborators in the United States, Italy and Spain. The prospective study material was composed of cDNA or gDNA derived from T cells, B-cell-depleted T cells, or PBMCs. Where available, HLA class I and class II types were obtained from metadata supplied by the sample provider rather than from assay-based typing. A de-identified subject ID, COVID-19 status, age in years and sex were almost always included in the sample metadata. The repertoires were released in a freely available public database intended as a resource for research on the immune response to SARS-CoV-2. The samples were drawn from two sources: the first 160 participants of the ongoing ImmuneRACE study, and 1,000 to 1,500 subjects contributed by 6 global collaborators. Subjects who had been exposed to COVID-19, were actively infected with it, or had recovered from it provided the deeply sampled blood TCRbeta repertoires that made up the dataset. What the research found in general, with its limitations: The amount of clinical and demographic metadata varied by source and participant and was provided uncurated.

Looking up the germline V gene yields CDR1 SGHRS and CDR2 YFSETQ. The V end loses 3 bases and the J end loses 3 bases, and a stretch of 9 bases separates them. CDR3 length: 13 amino acids, cysteine to phenylalanine. Only the CDR3 region is kept as DNA, spanning 39 bases read in frame from base 1. Participants in the prospective study were enrolled through a virtual design, were aged about 18 to 89 years, and lived in approximately 25 United States geographic areas. In the prospective study, participants were assigned to cohorts based on the clinical history participants reported in a screening survey and a study questionnaire. A participant counted as exposed if, within 2 weeks of entering the study, that participant had been in contact with someone who had a PCR-confirmed or clinician-diagnosed COVID-19 case. In the prospective study, mobile phlebotomists collected whole blood, serum and a nasopharyngeal or oropharyngeal swab from each participant. Participants in the prospective study had the option to provide additional blood draws and questionnaires over a roughly 2-month period. Before DNA extraction, blood samples from the prospective study were shipped at room temperature or frozen.

TCRbeta CDR3 regions were amplified from genomic DNA using the immunoSEQ Assay, a bias-controlled multiplex PCR. On the authors' methods: The number of nucleated cells in each sample was estimated by amplification of reference gene primers within the assay. Sequence reads were collapsed and filtered to measure the absolute abundance of every unique TCRbeta CDR3 rearrangement. Productive Simpson clonality was computed per sample as the square root of Simpson's diversity index over productive rearrangements. TCRdb holds this immuneACCESS table with in-frame rearrangements only. Some clones are missing; in checked studies, unresolved V genes explain under half, and the rest has no known cause. For V, J and clone size, that table is used; D and trimming come from the DNA. In this sample the table shows 200,000 or so clones, 88% of which occur a single time. The ten largest account for around 3.6% of the sample.

The chain employs TRBV5-1 and TRBJ2-5; no D gene can be assigned with confidence. The sequencing sample was made of PBMCs or T cells enriched from blood (not recorded which). The sequence derives from a woman in her thirties who had been exposed to COVID-19. CDR3 region: CASSSIQKETQYF. The DNA reads TGCGCCAGCAGCTCGATACAAAAAGAGACCCAGTACTTC.